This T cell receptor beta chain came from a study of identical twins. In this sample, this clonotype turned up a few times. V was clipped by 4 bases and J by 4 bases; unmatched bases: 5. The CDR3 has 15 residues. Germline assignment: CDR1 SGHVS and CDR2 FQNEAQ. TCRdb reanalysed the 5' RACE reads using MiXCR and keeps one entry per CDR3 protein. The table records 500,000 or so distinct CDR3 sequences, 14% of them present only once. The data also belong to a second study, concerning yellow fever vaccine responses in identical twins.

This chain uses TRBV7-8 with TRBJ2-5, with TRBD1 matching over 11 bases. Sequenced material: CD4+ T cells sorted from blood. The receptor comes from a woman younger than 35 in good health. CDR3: CASSSPGTGGETQYF. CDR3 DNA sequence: TGTGCCAGCAGCTCTCCCGGGACAGGGGGAGAGACCCAGTACTTC.